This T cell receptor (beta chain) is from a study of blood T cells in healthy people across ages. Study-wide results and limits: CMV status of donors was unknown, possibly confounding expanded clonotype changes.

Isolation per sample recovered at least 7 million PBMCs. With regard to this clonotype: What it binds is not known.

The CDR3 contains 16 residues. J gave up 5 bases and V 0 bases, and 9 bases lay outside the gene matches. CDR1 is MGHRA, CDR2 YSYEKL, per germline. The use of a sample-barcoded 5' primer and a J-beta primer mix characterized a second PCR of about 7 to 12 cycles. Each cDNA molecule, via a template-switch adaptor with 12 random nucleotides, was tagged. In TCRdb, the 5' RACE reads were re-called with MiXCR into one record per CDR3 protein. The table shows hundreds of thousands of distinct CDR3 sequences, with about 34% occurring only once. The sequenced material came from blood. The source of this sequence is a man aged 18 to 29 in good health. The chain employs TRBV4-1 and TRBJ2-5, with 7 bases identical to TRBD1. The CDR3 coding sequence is TGCGCCAGCAGCCAAGATCTGGCTAGGGGGCGTGAGACCCAGTACTTC. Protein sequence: CASSQDLARGRETQYF.